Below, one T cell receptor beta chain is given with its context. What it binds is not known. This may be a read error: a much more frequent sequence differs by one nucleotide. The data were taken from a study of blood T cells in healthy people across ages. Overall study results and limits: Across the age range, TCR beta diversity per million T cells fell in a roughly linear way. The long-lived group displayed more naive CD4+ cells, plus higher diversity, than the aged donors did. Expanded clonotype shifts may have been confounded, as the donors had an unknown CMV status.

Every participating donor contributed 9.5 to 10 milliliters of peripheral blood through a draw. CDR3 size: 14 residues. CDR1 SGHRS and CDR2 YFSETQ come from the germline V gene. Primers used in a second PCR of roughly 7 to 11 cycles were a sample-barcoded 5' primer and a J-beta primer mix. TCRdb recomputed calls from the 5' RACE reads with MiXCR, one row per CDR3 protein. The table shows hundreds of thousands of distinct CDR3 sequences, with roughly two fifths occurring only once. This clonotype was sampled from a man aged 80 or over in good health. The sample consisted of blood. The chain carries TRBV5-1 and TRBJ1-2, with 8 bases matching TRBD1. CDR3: CASRFPGQGDGYTF. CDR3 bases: TGCGCCAGCCGCTTCCCCGGACAGGGAGATGGCTACACCTTC.